These 32 T cell receptor beta chains originate from one sample sequenced in a study of glioma-infiltrating T cells. TCR alpha and beta CDR3 regions were amplified from RNA using iRepertoire nested multiplex PCR. One entry per CDR3 protein results from TCRdb running MiXCR on the multiplex PCR reads. The sample carries roughly 120,000 distinct CDR3 sequences, 25% recorded once. The material sequenced was glioma tissue, nonneoplastic brain tissue, or PBMCs (not recorded which). These receptors were collected from a human donor with low-grade glioma or glioblastoma, undergoing nonglioma brain surgery, or in good health (not recorded which).

This clonotype was counted a few times. Here the CDR3 DNA reads TGTGCCAGCAGGACGGACAGCGTGGCGGGTGGCTACACCTTC. It specifies CASRTDSVAGGYTF. The chain uses TRBV2 and TRBJ1-2; perhaps TRBD1 as D (6 bases). Trimming removed 6 bases from V and 7 bases from J, with 18 bases in between. CDR3 length equals 14 residues. Germline V lookup: CDR1 SNHLY, CDR2 FYNNEI.

This clonotype showed up many times. The V call is TRBV19, the J call TRBJ1-2, with TRBD1 identical over 8 bases. The CDR3 extends over 11 amino acids. Germline V gene sequence: CDR1 LNHDA, CDR2 SQIVND (reference sequence). V shed 7 bases, J shed 6 bases, and the junction held 1 base outside the gene matches. CDR3 loop: CASKTGDGYTF. The CDR3, as DNA: TGTGCCAGTAAGACAGGGGATGGCTACACCTTC.

This clonotype was detected many times. The gene calls are TRBV28 and TRBJ1-5, with D perhaps TRBD1 (5 bases). The germline gives CDR1 MDHEN, CDR2 SYDVKM. V was shortened by 10 bases and J by 3 bases, with 19 bases between the two germline ends. The CDR3 runs 15 residues. CDR3 nucleotides: TGTGCCATCTACGGGACTGACGGATTCAATCAGCCCCAGCATTTT. Amino acids: CAIYGTDGFNQPQHF.

The chain combines TRBV4-1 with TRBJ2-7; the D gene is possibly TRBD1 (6 bases). Germline lookup yields CDR1 MGHRA and CDR2 YSYEKL. This CDR3 contains 14 residues. Trimming took 4 bases from V and 3 from J, leaving 13 bases between them. CDR3 amino acids: CASSLRTEIYEQYF. The DNA for the CDR3 is TGCGCCAGCAGCCTTCGGACAGAGATCTACGAGCAGTACTTC.

The chain is built from TRBV6-6 and TRBJ2-7; D gene uncertain. The CDR3 has 14 residues. Germline V gene data show CDR1 as MNHNY and CDR2 as SVGAGI (reference sequence). Between the trimmed V and J ends, which lost 5 bases and 0 bases, there was a span of 11 bases. The CDR3 DNA follows: TGTGCCAGCAGTAAAGAAAAGCTCTCCTACGAGCAGTACTTC. Its translation is CASSKEKLSYEQYF.

The rearrangement joins TRBV5-5 to TRBJ1-1; maybe TRBD1 (6 bases). The CDR3 extends over 15 amino acids. The V gene's germline CDR1 is SGHKS and CDR2 YYEKEE (reference sequence). The V and J ends lost 4 bases and 4 bases respectively, with 17 bases between them. The DNA for the CDR3 is TGTGCCAGCAGCCCTGGGGGCCGGAGCGGCACTGAAGCTTTCTTT. Protein product: CASSPGGRSGTEAFF.

This clonotype came up many times. V is TRBV12-3 or TRBV12-4 and J is TRBJ2-7; 8 bases match TRBD1. The CDR3 totals 14 residues. The J segment lost 9 bases and the V segment lost 0 bases, leaving 7 bases of the junction unmatched. CDR3 region: CASSLAVRGRAQYF. CDR3 sequence (DNA): TGTGCCAGCAGTTTAGCGGTCAGGGGGCGCGCGCAGTACTTC.

This clonotype was seen ten or more times. The gene calls are TRBV6-2 or TRBV6-3 and TRBJ2-5; perhaps TRBD1 as D (7 bases). This CDR3 region has 14 residues. V gave up 10 bases and J gave up 5 bases, with 20 bases separating them. Per the germline V gene, CDR1 is MNHEY and CDR2 is SVGEGT. CDR3 in amino acids: CATSQGRPAETQYF. CDR3 in DNA: TGTGCCACCTCACAGGGGAGGCCTGCCGAGACCCAGTACTTC.

Concerning this clonotype itself: At one end, the junction sequence differs from germline, possibly due to a read error. V usage is TRBV6-2 or TRBV6-3 and J usage is TRBJ2-7; TRBD1 is a possible D gene (6 bases). This CDR3 is built from 18 residues. Germline CDR1 is MNHEY and CDR2 is SVGEGT. The CDR3 DNA follows: TGCGCCAGCAGTTTCCCCGCGAACAAACAGGGACCGTCCCGAGGGCAGTACTTC. It is translated as CASSFPANKQGPSRGQYF.

Note on this clonotype: The conserved phenylalanine or tryptophan is not found at the CDR3 terminus, so this likely reflects a read error. Because the CDR3's place on the DNA is in doubt, the DNA is left out and the CDR3 is given as listed by TCRdb. The rearrangement uses TRBV28 and TRBJ2-7; TRBD1 is the table's D call and was not checked against the DNA. The CDR3 region is 11 residues in length, termini included. In germline, CDR1 is MDHEN, CDR2 SYDVKM. Here the CDR3 reads CTSSFRAGWYY.

This clonotype was seen at least ten times. J is TRBJ2-3 and V is TRBV29-1, with D tentatively TRBD1 (6 bases). The CDR3 contains 16 residues. Germline V gene data show CDR1 as SQVTM and CDR2 as ANQGSEA. Trimming removed 5 bases at V and 3 bases at J, with 21 bases between. CDR3 residues: CSVLLRDKSGTDTQYF. CDR3 bases: TGCAGCGTTCTCCTACGGGACAAATCCGGGACAGATACGCAGTATTTT.

This clonotype was picked up many times. The J gene is TRBJ1-6, the V gene TRBV20-1; 7 bases are shared with TRBD1. The V and J ends lost 0 bases and 13 bases, in that order; junction bases with no gene match: 15. CDR1 is DFQATT and CDR2 is SNEGSKA in the germline V gene (reference sequence). This CDR3 is built from 16 residues. CDR3 nucleotide sequence: TGCAGTGCTAGAGATCTGAAGCAGGGGGACGTCGGCCCCCTCCACTTT. Its protein is CSARDLKQGDVGPLHF.

Turning to this clonotype: A much larger clone lies a single base off, so this may be a read error. The chain has TRBV5-1 and TRBJ1-5; D is undetermined. The CDR3 covers 13 residues. Trimming left V 1 base short and J 5 bases short, with 7 bases between. Germline CDR1 reads SGHRS; CDR2 reads YFSETQ. CDR3 sequence: CASSLTDDQPQHF. CDR3 DNA: TGCGCCAGCAGCTTGACGGATGATCAGCCCCAGCATTTT.

This clonotype was seen repeatedly, ten times or more. The chain uses TRBV27 and TRBJ1-1, with 7 nucleotides matching TRBD1. CDR1 and CDR2 from the germline V gene are MNHEY and SMNVEV (reference sequence). This CDR3 region has 15 residues. V lost 6 bases to trimming and J lost 0 bases; unmatched junction nucleotides: 7. CDR3 bases: TGTGCCAGCAGCGTGACAGGGAATTTGAACACTGAAGCTTTCTTT. It encodes CASSVTGNLNTEAFF.

This clonotype was observed many times. A much larger clonotype is one base distant, so this may be a read error. This rearrangement joins TRBV15 to TRBJ1-1; no clear D. Trimming cost V 4 bases and J 3 bases, with 15 bases left between them. The CDR3 is 15 amino acids. Per germline, CDR1 LNHNV and CDR2 YYDKDF (reference sequence). CDR3 sequence reads: CATSKGRAGYTEAFF. The CDR3 DNA is TGTGCCACCAGCAAAGGACGGGCGGGCTACACTGAAGCTTTCTTT.

This clonotype was recorded at least ten times. The chain uses TRBV7-9 and TRBJ1-2; D gene unclear. Germline V gives CDR1 SEHNR, CDR2 FQNEAQ (reference sequence). The CDR3 extends over 17 amino acids. The V and J ends lost 5 bases and 2 bases respectively, with 21 bases between them. CDR3 region: CASSSYPPPGQNYGYTF. For the CDR3, the DNA is TGTGCCAGCAGCAGTTACCCCCCCCCTGGGCAGAACTATGGCTACACCTTC.

This clonotype was found many times. The chain employs TRBV7-9 and TRBJ2-7; a possible D gene is TRBD2 (6 bases). The CDR3 sequence is 14 residues long. The V gene lost 1 base and the J gene lost 3 bases, with 10 bases spanning the gap. CDR1 and CDR2 (germline): SEHNR, FQNEAQ (reference sequence). The CDR3 spells CASSLDRGLYEQYF. The CDR3 bases are TGTGCCAGCAGCTTAGATCGGGGACTCTACGAGCAGTACTTC.

This clonotype was counted many times. The V call is TRBV29-1, the J call TRBJ1-2; D is ambiguous. The CDR3 consists of 13 residues. V lost 7 bases and J 4 bases, leaving 16 bases between the germline ends. Germline V lookup: CDR1 SQVTM, CDR2 ANQGSEA. In DNA form, the CDR3 reads TGCAGCGCTGGGGATTCCGGGCTCTATGGCTACACCTTC. It specifies CSAGDSGLYGYTF.

Many counts were recorded for this clonotype. The chain couples TRBV6-2 or TRBV6-3 to TRBJ2-7, with D perhaps TRBD1 (6 bases). The V and J ends lost 5 bases and 2 bases respectively, with 13 bases between them. This CDR3 contains 14 residues. CDR1 and CDR2 (germline): MNHEY, SVGEGT. The CDR3 DNA reads as TGTGCCAGCAGTCCAAGGGGGTCTCCCTACGAGCAGTACTTC. Its translation: CASSPRGSPYEQYF.

This clonotype has ten or more counts. DNA for the CDR3: TGTGCCAGCAGGACGATACAGGGGGTGAACACTGAAGCTTTCTTT. It specifies CASRTIQGVNTEAFF. V and J are TRBV7-2 and TRBJ1-1; 8 bases map to TRBD1. CDR3 size: 15 residues. Germline V gene data show CDR1 as SGHTA and CDR2 as FQGNSA. V lost 6 bases to trimming and J lost 0 bases; unmatched junction nucleotides: 6.

As to this clonotype: This likely comes from a read error, as the CDR3 has no conserved phenylalanine or tryptophan at its end. The chain links TRBV7-3 to TRBJ2-3, with TRBD2 as a possible D gene (6 bases). Germline CDR1 is SGHTA and CDR2 is FQGTGA. This CDR3 has 16 residues. Trimming took off 6 bases at V and 0 bases at J, with 16 bases between the two ends. CDR3 DNA: TGTGCCAGCAGGTGGGGGACTTTCTCTAGCACAGATACGCAGTATCTT. Translated: CASRWGTFSSTDTQYL.

In this sample, this clonotype turned up many times. The V and J genes are TRBV7-6 and TRBJ1-5; D is unresolved. This CDR3 is built from 14 residues. Germline V gene data show CDR1 as SGHVS and CDR2 as FNYEAQ. Trimming shortened V by 5 bases and J by 4 bases, and 12 bases separated the two germline ends. CDR3 protein: CASSPSGINQPQHF. In DNA, the CDR3 is TGTGCCAGCAGCCCTTCCGGGATAAATCAGCCCCAGCATTTT.

This clonotype was counted a few times. The rearrangement links TRBV10-1 to TRBJ2-5, with 7 bases fitting TRBD2. Losses at the gene ends were 2 bases for V and 4 bases for J; bases not matched to a gene: 13. This CDR3 comprises 17 residues. Per the germline V gene, CDR1 is WNHNN and CDR2 is SYGVQD (reference sequence). The CDR3 loop reads CASSEKRSTSVRETQYF. DNA of the CDR3: TGCGCCAGCAGTGAGAAACGAAGCACTAGCGTAAGAGAGACCCAGTACTTC.

This clonotype was detected many times. The chain couples TRBV7-9 to TRBJ2-1; D possibly corresponds to TRBD2 (6 bases). V was clipped by 1 base and J by 0 bases, with 13 bases between them. CDR1 is SEHNR, CDR2 FQNEAQ, per germline (reference sequence). This CDR3 has 17 amino acids. CDR3 region: CASSLVSLLASYNEQFF. In DNA, the CDR3 is TGTGCCAGCAGCTTAGTCTCTTTACTAGCCTCCTACAATGAGCAGTTCTTC.

Relative to its sample, this clonotype is medium-sized. The chain joins TRBV7-2 to TRBJ2-1; 15 nucleotides match TRBD2. Trimming took 6 bases from V and 8 from J; bases not matched to a gene: 8. The CDR3 has 16 residues. Germline V gene sequence: CDR1 SGHTA, CDR2 FQGNSA. This CDR3 reads CASSPPGLAGGHEQFF. In DNA, the CDR3 is TGTGCCAGCAGTCCGCCGGGACTAGCGGGAGGACATGAGCAGTTCTTC.

This clonotype was seen repeatedly, ten times or more. This chain links TRBV5-1 with TRBJ2-7; D unresolved. Trimming left V 4 bases short and J 0 bases short, with 8 bases between. Germline V gene sequence: CDR1 SGHRS, CDR2 YFSETQ. This CDR3 contains 13 residues. The CDR3 nucleotides read TGCGCCAGCAGCGAAGGAAGCTCCTACGAGCAGTACTTC. Translation gives CASSEGSSYEQYF.

The chain carries TRBV7-2 and TRBJ1-1; the D is unclear. This CDR3 is built from 15 residues. CDR1 and CDR2 (germline): SGHTA, FQGNSA. Deletions cut 4 bases from V and 1 base from J, with 13 bases between. The CDR3 DNA is TGTGCCAGCAGCTCTCGGACCGATTCGAACACTGAAGCTTTCTTT. It yields the protein CASSSRTDSNTEAFF.

In its sample, this clonotype was seen many times. V gene TRBV29-1 combines with J gene TRBJ1-3; D gene unclear. CDR1 and CDR2 from the germline V gene are SQVTM and ANQGSEA. V was shortened by 3 bases and J by 3 bases, with 12 bases between the two germline ends. The CDR3 sequence is 14 residues long. As DNA, the CDR3 is TGCAGCGTTGAGTCGGGGTTTAGTGGAAACACCATATATTTT. It is translated as CSVESGFSGNTIYF.

This clonotype was observed many times. V is TRBV20-1 and J is TRBJ2-7; 9 bases align to TRBD2. CDR3 length: 13 amino acids. V lost 6 bases to trimming and J lost 1 base; unmatched junction nucleotides: 4. Germline V CDR1 and CDR2: DFQATT, SNEGSKA (reference sequence). CDR3 in amino acids: CSAASGTSYEQYF. Written as DNA, the CDR3 is TGCAGTGCCGCTAGCGGGACGTCCTACGAGCAGTACTTC.

This clonotype was detected ten times or more. This rearrangement joins TRBV6-1 to TRBJ1-1; the D is unclear. The V and J ends lost 4 bases and 1 base respectively, with 13 bases between them. CDR1 and CDR2 from the germline V gene are MNHNS and SASEGT. The length of the CDR3 is 15 residues. CDR3 residues: CASSAWSPPNTEAFF. CDR3 sequence (DNA): TGTGCCAGCAGTGCCTGGTCCCCACCGAACACTGAAGCTTTCTTT.

This clonotype appeared many times. The rearrangement joins TRBV6-2 or TRBV6-3 to TRBJ1-6; 7 positions agree with TRBD1. In germline, CDR1 is MNHEY, CDR2 SVGEGT. The CDR3 runs to 15 residues. The junction had 12 bases not matched to a gene; V was cut back by 5 bases and J by 11 bases. CDR3 loop: CASSVTGQNRTPLHF. The CDR3 DNA reads TGTGCCAGCAGTGTGACAGGGCAAAACAGAACACCCCTCCACTTT.

The V gene is TRBV28, the J gene TRBJ2-3, with D perhaps given as TRBD1 or TRBD2 (5 bases each). Trimming stripped 3 bases from V and 14 bases from J, with 18 bases between. CDR1 and CDR2 from the germline V gene are MDHEN and SYDVKM. The CDR3 contains 13 residues. The CDR3 sequence is CASSFWDVKVRYF. DNA for the CDR3: TGTGCCAGCAGTTTCTGGGACGTGAAGGTGCGGTATTTT.